The rows below give T cell receptor beta chains drawn from one sample of a study of a mutant IDH1 vaccine in newly diagnosed glioma. These TCRs' antigens remain unknown. Data came from immunoSEQ multiplex PCR; TCRdb stores just in-frame clones and leaves some out. The top ten hold about 5% of the sample, which has tens of thousands of clones, about two thirds seen once. This specimen consisted of peripheral blood mononuclear cells (PBMCs), obtained from a glioma patient whose treatment included an IDH1 peptide vaccine. The receptors come from a man between 35 and 55 years old with glioma. Some clones in this sample may be carry-over from other donors' samples. Each CDR3 is given with its conserved first and last residue. Fields, in order: V gene, D gene, J gene, clone size, CDR3 length, CDR3 DNA, CDR3 protein. The D gene is left open where the match is weak. Clone size is shown for a subset of rows, as once, few, many or a class of expanded clone.

v_gene: TRBV19; d_gene: TRBD1; j_gene: TRBJ2-1; abundance: .; len: 16; CDR3nt: TGTGCCAGTAGCACCCTGGGACAGAGGGCGTGGAATGAGCAGTTCTTC; CDR3aa: CASSTLGQRAWNEQFF
v_gene: TRBV4-1; d_gene: TRBD2; j_gene: TRBJ2-2; abundance: .; len: 19; CDR3nt: TGCGCCAGCAGCCAAGACAATGCCGGGACTAGCATACCAACCGGGGAGCTGTTTTTT; CDR3aa: CASSQDNAGTSIPTGELFF
v_gene: TRBV5-1; d_gene: .; j_gene: TRBJ2-1; abundance: few; len: 14; CDR3nt: TGCGCCAGCAGCTGGGGCGGGGAAAACAATGAGCAGTTCTTC; CDR3aa: CASSWGGENNEQFF
v_gene: TRBV19; d_gene: TRBD1; j_gene: TRBJ1-1; abundance: .; len: 16; CDR3nt: TGTGCGAGTTCGAGGGACAGGGGGCACCTGAACACTGAAGCTTTCTTT; CDR3aa: CASSRDRGHLNTEAFF
v_gene: TRBV9; d_gene: .; j_gene: TRBJ2-1; abundance: .; len: 14; CDR3nt: TGTGCCAGCACAAGGGGGAGCTCCTACAATGAGCAGTTCTTC; CDR3aa: CASTRGSSYNEQFF
v_gene: TRBV11-2; d_gene: .; j_gene: TRBJ1-6; abundance: .; len: 14; CDR3nt: TGTGCCAGCAGCTTTTTCACAGAGAATTCACCCCTCCACTTT; CDR3aa: CASSFFTENSPLHF
v_gene: TRBV7-8; d_gene: .; j_gene: TRBJ2-7; abundance: .; len: 15; CDR3nt: TGTGCCAGCAGCGGAGGGCTGGACGGTTCCTACGAGCAGTACTTC; CDR3aa: CASSGGLDGSYEQYF
v_gene: TRBV5-8; d_gene: .; j_gene: TRBJ2-5; abundance: .; len: 13; CDR3nt: TGTGCCAGCAGCTTGGACAGGCGGGAGACCCAGTACTTC; CDR3aa: CASSLDRRETQYF
v_gene: TRBV6-1; d_gene: TRBD1; j_gene: TRBJ1-3; abundance: .; len: 16; CDR3nt: TGTGCCAGCAGTGAAGCGCGGGGGACAGGGGAAGACACCATATATTTT; CDR3aa: CASSEARGTGEDTIYF
v_gene: TRBV18; d_gene: .; j_gene: TRBJ1-5; abundance: .; len: 13; CDR3nt: TGTGCCAGCTCAAGGGCGGAAAATCAGCCCCAGCATTTT; CDR3aa: CASSRAENQPQHF
v_gene: TRBV4-1; d_gene: TRBD2; j_gene: TRBJ2-3; abundance: .; len: 14; CDR3nt: TGCGCCAGCAGCCAAGATCTAGCGGGGAATACGCAGTATTTT; CDR3aa: CASSQDLAGNTQYF
v_gene: TRBV5-1; d_gene: TRBD1; j_gene: TRBJ2-3; abundance: .; len: 15; CDR3nt: TGCGCCAGCAGCTACCGGACAGGGCGCACAGATACGCAGTATTTT; CDR3aa: CASSYRTGRTDTQYF
v_gene: TRBV5-1; d_gene: TRBD2; j_gene: TRBJ2-2; abundance: .; len: 19; CDR3nt: TGCGCCAGCAGCTTCGGACTAGCGGGGGGGAGAGGAAACACCGGGGAGCTGTTTTTT; CDR3aa: CASSFGLAGGRGNTGELFF
v_gene: TRBV14; d_gene: .; j_gene: TRBJ1-5; abundance: .; len: 18; CDR3nt: TGTGCCAGCAGCCGAGGGGAGCAGGGAGGGTTGGTTAATCAGCCCCAGCATTTT; CDR3aa: CASSRGEQGGLVNQPQHF
v_gene: TRBV20-1; d_gene: TRBD2; j_gene: TRBJ2-7; abundance: few; len: 11; CDR3nt: TGCAGTGTCGGGGGGATCTACGAGCAGTACTTC; CDR3aa: CSVGGIYEQYF
v_gene: TRBV6-5; d_gene: TRBD1; j_gene: TRBJ2-1; abundance: .; len: 16; CDR3nt: TGTGCCAGCAGTTACACTATCGGACAGGGGGGCAATGAGCAGTTCTTC; CDR3aa: CASSYTIGQGGNEQFF
v_gene: TRBV10-1; d_gene: .; j_gene: TRBJ1-2; abundance: .; len: 13; CDR3nt: TGCGCCAGAAGCAGGACAGCTAACTATGGCTACACCTTC; CDR3aa: CARSRTANYGYTF
v_gene: TRBV6-6; d_gene: .; j_gene: TRBJ2-2; abundance: .; len: 16; CDR3nt: TGTGCCAGCAGTTACTCGTGGGGATCGAACACCGGGGAGCTGTTTTTT; CDR3aa: CASSYSWGSNTGELFF
v_gene: TRBV29-1; d_gene: .; j_gene: TRBJ2-1; abundance: .; len: 14; CDR3nt: TGCAGCGTTGAACGCCCCCAGGGGTTCAATGAGCAGTTCTTC; CDR3aa: CSVERPQGFNEQFF
v_gene: TRBV6-5; d_gene: TRBD1; j_gene: TRBJ1-2; abundance: .; len: 14; CDR3nt: TGTGCCACCCAACCCGGGACAGGGAGCTATGGCTACACCTTC; CDR3aa: CATQPGTGSYGYTF
v_gene: TRBV30; d_gene: .; j_gene: TRBJ2-2; abundance: .; len: 14; CDR3nt: TGTGCCTGGAGTGTCCTCCCGTACACCGGGGAGCTGTTTTTT; CDR3aa: CAWSVLPYTGELFF
v_gene: TRBV19; d_gene: .; j_gene: TRBJ1-1; abundance: .; len: 15; CDR3nt: TGTGCCAGTAGTTCCGGACCTATGATGTCCACTGAAGCTTTCTTT; CDR3aa: CASSSGPMMSTEAFF
v_gene: TRBV10-3; d_gene: .; j_gene: TRBJ2-3; abundance: .; len: 13; CDR3nt: TGTGCCATCGCGGCGGGGTCGTCAGATACGCAGTATTTT; CDR3aa: CAIAAGSSDTQYF
v_gene: TRBV5-1; d_gene: TRBD2; j_gene: TRBJ2-3; abundance: .; len: 14; CDR3nt: TGCGCCACCACCCTAGCGGGGTACACAGATACGCAGTATTTT; CDR3aa: CATTLAGYTDTQYF
v_gene: TRBV4-1; d_gene: .; j_gene: TRBJ1-1; abundance: .; len: 16; CDR3nt: TGCGCCAGCAGCCAAGATGGTCGGGGTTTTGACACTGAAGCTTTCTTT; CDR3aa: CASSQDGRGFDTEAFF
v_gene: TRBV21-1; d_gene: .; j_gene: TRBJ1-1; abundance: .; len: 15; CDR3nt: TGTGCCAGCAGCTCCTTGGACAGGGTGAACACTGAAGCTTTCTTT; CDR3aa: CASSSLDRVNTEAFF
v_gene: TRBV6-1; d_gene: .; j_gene: TRBJ1-3; abundance: .; len: 15; CDR3nt: TGTGCCAGCAGTGAAAAGACTGCCTCTGGAAACACCATATATTTT; CDR3aa: CASSEKTASGNTIYF
v_gene: TRBV6-1; d_gene: .; j_gene: TRBJ1-5; abundance: .; len: 14; CDR3nt: TGTGCCAGCAGTGAAGCGTGGTCTTTGGGGGCCCAGCATTTT; CDR3aa: CASSEAWSLGAQHF
v_gene: TRBV5-4; d_gene: .; j_gene: TRBJ1-1; abundance: few; len: 13; CDR3nt: TGTGCCAGCAGCTACCACAGGGACACTGAAGCTTTCTTT; CDR3aa: CASSYHRDTEAFF
v_gene: TRBV7-9; d_gene: .; j_gene: TRBJ1-4; abundance: .; len: 16; CDR3nt: TGTGCCAGCAGTTCTGACCCCCGGGGAACTAATGAAAAACTGTTTTTT; CDR3aa: CASSSDPRGTNEKLFF
v_gene: TRBV4-1; d_gene: TRBD1; j_gene: TRBJ1-2; abundance: .; len: 14; CDR3nt: TGCGCCAGCAGCCAAGTTGACAGGGAGAATGGCTACACCTTC; CDR3aa: CASSQVDRENGYTF
v_gene: TRBV19; d_gene: .; j_gene: TRBJ1-4; abundance: few; len: 12; CDR3nt: TGTGCCAGTAGTATCTTTGGTGAAAAACTGTTTTTT; CDR3aa: CASSIFGEKLFF
v_gene: TRBV30; d_gene: TRBD2; j_gene: TRBJ2-1; abundance: few; len: 15; CDR3nt: TGTGCCTGGAGTTTTACGGGACTAGCGGACAATGAGCAGTTCTTC; CDR3aa: CAWSFTGLADNEQFF
v_gene: TRBV29-1; d_gene: .; j_gene: TRBJ1-1; abundance: few; len: 13; CDR3nt: TGCAGCGTAGTTCCGACAGGGAACACTGAAGCTTTCTTT; CDR3aa: CSVVPTGNTEAFF
v_gene: TRBV6-4; d_gene: .; j_gene: TRBJ1-1; abundance: few; len: 13; CDR3nt: TGTGCCAGCAGTCAGAGCGGGAACACTGAAGCTTTCTTT; CDR3aa: CASSQSGNTEAFF
v_gene: TRBV5-1; d_gene: TRBD2; j_gene: TRBJ2-1; abundance: .; len: 16; CDR3nt: TGCGCCAGCAGCTTGCAAGCGGGGTTGGGGGACAATGAGCAGTTCTTC; CDR3aa: CASSLQAGLGDNEQFF
v_gene: TRBV19; d_gene: TRBD1; j_gene: TRBJ1-3; abundance: .; len: 14; CDR3nt: TGTGCCACCAGACAGGGAAGTGGCGGAAACACCATATATTTT; CDR3aa: CATRQGSGGNTIYF
v_gene: TRBV2; d_gene: .; j_gene: TRBJ2-2; abundance: few; len: 14; CDR3nt: TGTGCCAGCATCGATCCCGGAATCACCGGGGAGCTGTTTTTT; CDR3aa: CASIDPGITGELFF
v_gene: TRBV30; d_gene: .; j_gene: TRBJ1-1; abundance: few; len: 10; CDR3nt: TGTGCCTGGATTCGGACTTCGGTTTTCTTT; CDR3aa: CAWIRTSVFF